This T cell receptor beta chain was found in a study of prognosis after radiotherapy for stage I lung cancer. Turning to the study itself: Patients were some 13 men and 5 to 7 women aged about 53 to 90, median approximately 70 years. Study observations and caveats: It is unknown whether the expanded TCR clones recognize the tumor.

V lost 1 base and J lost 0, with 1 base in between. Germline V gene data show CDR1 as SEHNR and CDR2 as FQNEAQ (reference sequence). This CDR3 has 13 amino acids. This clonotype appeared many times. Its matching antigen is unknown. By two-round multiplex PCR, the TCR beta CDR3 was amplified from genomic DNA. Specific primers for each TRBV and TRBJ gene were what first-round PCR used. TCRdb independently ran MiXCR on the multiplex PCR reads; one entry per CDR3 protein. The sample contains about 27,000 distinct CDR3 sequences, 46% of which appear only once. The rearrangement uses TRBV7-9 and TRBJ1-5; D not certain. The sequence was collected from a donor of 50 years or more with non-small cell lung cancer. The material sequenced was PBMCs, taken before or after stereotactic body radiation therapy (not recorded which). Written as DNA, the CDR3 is TGTGCCAGCAGCTTAGATAGCAATCAGCCCCAGCATTTT. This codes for CASSLDSNQPQHF.